The 3 T cell receptor beta chains below come from one sample, sequenced in a study of blood T cell repertoires in COVID-19. This table comes from immunoSEQ multiplex PCR, and its TCRdb copy is limited to in-frame clones, with some not included. In the table there are a few hundred thousand clones, about nine tenths of which are singletons. Material: peripheral blood. These receptors all stem from a middle-aged man with acute or convalescent COVID-19.

This clone appeared a few times. The chain couples TRBV5-6 to TRBJ1-4; D possibly corresponds to TRBD1 (5 bases). Germline CDR1 and CDR2: SGHDT and YYEEEE. V lost 0 bases, J lost 8 bases, and 8 bases lay in between. The CDR3 sequence is 13 residues long. CDR3 bases: TGTGCCAGCAGCTTGGGACAGAGGGAAAAACTGTTTTTT. Amino acid sequence: CASSLGQREKLFF.

The V gene is TRBV5-1, the J gene TRBJ2-2; unclear D gene. The germline V gene encodes CDR1 SGHRS and CDR2 YFSETQ. CDR3 length: 15 amino acids. The V gene lost 1 base and the J gene lost 2 bases, with 9 bases spanning the gap. CDR3 loop: CASSLTDPNTGELFF. The CDR3 DNA sequence: TGCGCCAGCAGCTTGACAGACCCTAACACCGGGGAGCTGTTTTTT.

The chain has TRBV6-4 and TRBJ1-5; possibly TRBD1 for D (5 bases). This CDR3 has 13 amino acids. From germline, CDR1 is MRHNA and CDR2 SNTAGT. V lost 3 bases to trimming and J lost 7 bases, with 10 bases between them. CDR3 in DNA: TGTGCCAGCAGTGAACAGGCCGGGCAGCCCCAGCATTTT. This sequence encodes CASSEQAGQPQHF.